This TCR beta chain was documented in a study of blood T cell repertoires in COVID-19. As for the study in general: The United States, Italy and Spain provided the acute and convalescent COVID-19 samples. In each case, the material was cDNA or gDNA derived from T cells, B-cell-depleted T cells, or PBMCs.

This clone was seen just once. Study processing details: Estimation of nucleated cell counts relied on the amplification of reference gene primers. Method: immunoSEQ multiplex PCR; TCRdb's copy keeps in-frame clones and lacks some. From that table come the V and J calls and clone size; the DNA was used to work out D and trimming. The repertoire has about 250,000 clones, 86% of them found once; the top ten carry approximately 5%. Germline V gene lookup returns CDR1 SGHTA and CDR2 FQGNSA. The CDR3 consists of 15 residues. The junction had 7 bases not matched to a gene; V was cut back by 3 bases and J by 8 bases. Seattle patients were enrolled while actively infected and followed longitudinally.

The chain employs TRBV7-2 and TRBJ2-1, with 10 bases matching TRBD1. The receptor was derived from a woman of 80 years or more with COVID-19, enrolled during active disease. Sequencing input: peripheral blood. Written as DNA, the CDR3 is TGTGCCAGCAGCTTTTCCGGGACAGGGGAATATGAGCAGTTCTTC. Translation gives CASSFSGTGEYEQFF.